The 2 T cell receptor beta chains below were found in one sample sequenced in a study of blood T cell repertoires in COVID-19. Generated by immunoSEQ multiplex PCR, the TCRdb table keeps only in-frame clones and is missing some. Of under 300,000 clones listed, around 84% were seen once; the top ten hold around 2.5%. The sample taken for sequencing was peripheral blood. These receptors were collected from a man in his forties who had recovered from COVID-19.

The V gene is TRBV19, the J gene TRBJ2-1; D may be TRBD1 (5 bases). The V gene lost 5 bases and the J gene lost 6 bases, with 23 bases spanning the gap. The CDR3 loop spans 17 amino acids. Germline V gives CDR1 LNHDA, CDR2 SQIVND (reference sequence). The CDR3, as DNA: TGTGCCAGTAGTTCCCCAGGGTCTTCGTCTGGGGCCAATGAGCAGTTCTTC. Its translation is CASSSPGSSSGANEQFF.

This chain links TRBV12-3 or TRBV12-4 with TRBJ1-1; D gene uncertain. V was cut by 3 bases and J by 11 bases, with 10 bases left in between. This CDR3 has 11 amino acids. The CDR3: CASSLGQPAFF. The CDR3 DNA follows: TGTGCCAGCAGTTTGGGCCAGCCGGCTTTCTTT.